Below, one T cell receptor (beta chain) is given with its context. These data belong to a study of blood T cell repertoires in COVID-19. Study-level information: The origin of the acute and convalescent COVID-19 samples was the United States, Italy and Spain. In each case, the material was cDNA or gDNA derived from T cells, B-cell-depleted T cells, or PBMCs.

The length of the CDR3 is 15 residues. The V gene lost 1 base and the J gene lost 3 bases, with 13 bases spanning the gap. Germline CDR1 is SGHTA and CDR2 is FQGNSA. Original processing notes: Amplification from reference gene primers served as the basis for estimated nucleated cell counts. Sequencing used immunoSEQ multiplex PCR; TCRdb keeps in-frame clones, though not all of them. The D gene and trimming were derived from the DNA, and the V and J assignments and clone size from that table. In the table there are under 100,000 clones, around 81% of which are singletons. Sequenced sample: peripheral blood. This receptor was obtained from a woman between 70 and 85 years old with acute or convalescent COVID-19. This chain uses TRBV7-2 with TRBJ2-7; D not resolved. Here the CDR3 reads CASSLDETLDYEQYF. Written as DNA, the CDR3 is TGTGCCAGCAGCTTAGACGAGACACTGGACTACGAGCAGTACTTC. The full variable domain, its missing parts supplied by reference TRBV7-2 and TRBJ2-7, is GAGVSQSPSNKVTEKGKDVELRCDPISGHTALYWYRQSLGQGLEFLIYFQGNSAPDKSGLPSDRFSAERTGGSVSTLTIQRTQQEDSAVYLCASSLDETLDYEQYFGPGTRLTVT.